Below are 19 T cell receptor beta chains sequenced from a single sample in a study of lymphopenia after photon versus proton radiotherapy. Generated by immunoSEQ multiplex PCR, the TCRdb table keeps only in-frame clones and is missing some. The table lists more than 25,000 clones, roughly nine tenths of them singletons. The specimen was peripheral blood, collected from a patient treated with photon-based radiotherapy. Receptors originate from a woman aged 50 to 65 with pancreatic cancer.

The CDR3 here is CASSFRDSYNEQFF. In nucleotides, the CDR3 is TGTGCCAGCAGTTTCCGGGATTCCTACAATGAGCAGTTCTTC. The chain has TRBV27 and TRBJ2-1; a weak D match, TRBD2 (5 bases). This CDR3 contains 14 residues. V shed 3 bases and J shed 1 base, with 7 bases lying between them. Germline V gives CDR1 MNHEY, CDR2 SMNVEV (reference sequence).

This rearrangement joins TRBV28 to TRBJ2-5, with D tentatively TRBD2 (6 bases). The CDR3 is made up of 12 amino acids. With 6 bases removed from V and 9 bases from J, the gap between germline ends came to 14 bases. CDR1 is MDHEN and CDR2 is SYDVKM in the germline V gene. In DNA, the CDR3 is TGTGCCAGCAGCGAAGGAAGGGAGGCCCAGTACTTC. It encodes CASSEGREAQYF. Full variable domain (remainder filled in from reference TRBV28 and TRBJ2-5): DVKVTQSSRYLVKRTGEKVFLECVQDMDHENMFWYRQDPGLGLRLIYFSYDVKMKEKGDIPEGYSVSREKKERFSLILESASTNQTSMYLCASSEGREAQYFGPGTRLLVL.

V gene TRBV19 combines with J gene TRBJ1-1; D is unclear. Trimming pared 3 bases from V and 0 bases from J, leaving 11 bases between. In germline, CDR1 is LNHDA, CDR2 SQIVND (reference sequence). CDR3 length: 15 residues. In nucleotides, the CDR3 is TGTGCCAGTAGTATCAGCGGAGGCCTGAACACTGAAGCTTTCTTT. Translated: CASSISGGLNTEAFF.

The chain is built from TRBV25-1 and TRBJ1-4; D uncertain. CDR1 MGHDK and CDR2 SYGVNS come from the germline V gene. V was pared by 1 base and J by 8 bases, with 11 bases between. The CDR3 loop spans 14 amino acids. The CDR3 protein is CASSEFAVGEKLFF. As DNA, the CDR3 is TGTGCCAGCAGTGAATTCGCGGTGGGGGAAAAACTGTTTTTT.

V usage is TRBV5-8 and J usage is TRBJ1-5, with 7 bases lining up with TRBD1. CDR3 size: 16 residues. V was clipped by 2 bases and J by 0 bases; unmatched bases: 5. Germline-derived CDR1 and CDR2 are SGHTS and YDEGEE. The CDR3: CASSFGDRDSNQPQHF. Written as DNA, the CDR3 is TGTGCCAGCAGCTTCGGCGACAGGGATAGCAATCAGCCCCAGCATTTT.

The chain couples TRBV6-5 to TRBJ2-2; D possibly corresponds to TRBD1 (6 bases). The CDR3 has 15 residues. The germline CDR1 and CDR2 sequences are MNHEY and SVGAGI. The V gene lost 4 bases and the J gene lost 7 bases, with 16 bases spanning the gap. CDR3 in DNA: TGTGCCAGCAGTTCCCGGGACACACGGGGCGGGGAGCTGTTTTTT. Amino acids: CASSSRDTRGGELFF.

The chain carries TRBV7-2 and TRBJ2-1; 8 bases match TRBD2. Trimming removed 5 bases from V and 0 bases from J; junction bases left unmatched: 6. This CDR3 contains 16 residues. Per germline, CDR1 SGHTA and CDR2 FQGNSA. CDR3 amino acids: CASSATGTSSYNEQFF. CDR3 bases: TGTGCCAGCAGCGCCACCGGGACTAGCTCCTACAATGAGCAGTTCTTC. The variable domain in full, with the rest retrieved from reference TRBV7-2 and TRBJ2-1, is GAGVSQSPSNKVTEKGKDVELRCDPISGHTALYWYRQSLGQGLEFLIYFQGNSAPDKSGLPSDRFSAERTGGSVSTLTIQRTQQEDSAVYLCASSATGTSSYNEQFFGPGTRLTVL.

This rearrangement joins TRBV5-5 to TRBJ1-4, with unresolved D. CDR3 length: 13 residues. CDR1 and CDR2 from the germline V gene are SGHKS and YYEKEE (reference sequence). V dropped 3 bases and J dropped 7 bases, with 10 bases sitting between them. In DNA, the CDR3 is TGTGCCAGCAGCTCGGACTCGAGTGAAAAACTGTTTTTT. This translates into CASSSDSSEKLFF.

CDR3 in DNA: TGCGCCAGCAGGCGGGAGAGGGGCGAGCAGTACTTC. It translates to CASRRERGEQYF. The chain carries TRBV5-1 and TRBJ2-7; 7 bases line up with TRBD2. Trimming removed 5 bases from V and 6 bases from J; junction bases left unmatched: 5. This CDR3 is 12 amino acids long. CDR1 is SGHRS and CDR2 is YFSETQ in the germline V gene.

Written as DNA, the CDR3 is TGTGCCAGAAGCTTGGATTACGATGCGAACCCACATTACTTC. Its translation is CARSLDYDANPHYF. This chain connects TRBV5-3 to TRBJ2-5; no firm D call. TRBV5-3 is given ORF status, its function remaining uncertain. Trimming stripped 0 bases from V and 14 bases from J, with 20 bases between. The CDR3 is 14 amino acids.

This rearrangement joins TRBV29-1 to TRBJ1-1, with 7 bases aligning to TRBD1. The CDR3 runs to 12 residues. V was pared by 4 bases and J by 6 bases, with 5 bases of the junction left unmatched. Germline V gives CDR1 SQVTM, CDR2 ANQGSEA. The chain's CDR3 is CSVGEGAPEAFF. Here the CDR3 DNA reads TGCAGCGTTGGGGAGGGGGCCCCTGAAGCTTTCTTT.

The V and J genes are TRBV28 and TRBJ2-1, with 7 bases that match TRBD2. V trimming: 5 bases; J trimming: 5 bases; junction bases outside the gene matches: 12. The CDR3 consists of 16 residues. CDR1 and CDR2 (germline): MDHEN, SYDVKM. The DNA for the CDR3 is TGTGCCAGCAGTCCCCACGGGGCGGGAGTTCACAATGAGCAGTTCTTC. It translates to CASSPHGAGVHNEQFF.

This chain uses TRBV7-6 with TRBJ1-5; weak D call: TRBD1 (5 bases). Germline loops: CDR1 SGHVS, CDR2 FNYEAQ. Between the trimmed V and J ends, which lost 3 bases and 6 bases, there was a span of 9 bases. The CDR3 consists of 13 residues. The CDR3 reads CASSFGRAQPQHF. The CDR3 region has the DNA TGTGCCAGCAGCTTCGGCAGGGCTCAGCCCCAGCATTTT.

The V gene is TRBV30, the J gene TRBJ2-3; no definite D call. This CDR3 spans 12 amino acids. V was shortened by 5 bases and J by 0 bases, with 6 bases between the two germline ends. Germline V CDR1 and CDR2: GTSNPN, SVGIG (reference sequence). The CDR3 sequence is CAWGASTDTQYF. Written as DNA, the CDR3 is TGTGCCTGGGGAGCTAGCACAGATACGCAGTATTTT.

V is TRBV5-5 and J is TRBJ2-5, with 7 positions matching TRBD2. The CDR3 sequence is 16 residues long. The germline CDR1 and CDR2 sequences are SGHKS and YYEKEE (reference sequence). V shed 4 bases and J 5 bases; nucleotides not matched to a gene: 14. The CDR3 here is CASSPATSRMAETQYF. CDR3 bases: TGTGCCAGCAGCCCCGCGACTAGCAGGATGGCGGAGACCCAGTACTTC.

The rearrangement uses TRBV7-8 and TRBJ1-2; D possibly corresponds to TRBD1 (6 bases). V was clipped by 0 bases and J by 4 bases, with 18 bases between them. The CDR3 contains 17 residues. Germline-derived CDR1 and CDR2 are SGHVS and FQNEAQ. The CDR3 region has the DNA TGTGCCAGCAGCTTAGCGGGCAGGGGTTTAAATACCTATGGCTACACCTTC. This codes for CASSLAGRGLNTYGYTF.

The rearrangement uses TRBV7-2 and TRBJ1-1; D might be TRBD1 (6 bases). The CDR3 spans 16 residues. Germline values: CDR1 SGHTA, CDR2 FQGNSA. Trimming took off 4 bases at V and 4 bases at J, with 19 bases between the two ends. For the CDR3, the DNA is TGTGCCAGCAGCTCGCAGGGCCGAACAGGGTCCACTGAAGCTTTCTTT. Encoded protein: CASSSQGRTGSTEAFF.

J is TRBJ2-2 and V is TRBV5-5, with D maybe TRBD2 (5 bases). This CDR3 region has 17 residues. V gave up 4 bases and J gave up 5 bases, with 21 bases separating them. Germline V gene sequence: CDR1 SGHKS, CDR2 YYEKEE (reference sequence). CDR3 loop: CASSPRPESGGTGELFF. CDR3 coding DNA: TGTGCCAGCAGCCCCCGCCCCGAGAGCGGTGGGACCGGGGAGCTGTTTTTT.

This rearrangement joins TRBV4-3 to TRBJ2-7; D unresolved. This CDR3 comprises 13 residues. CDR1 is LGHNA and CDR2 is YSLEER in the germline V gene. Trimming shortened V by 0 bases and J by 2 bases, and 5 bases separated the two germline ends. The CDR3 DNA is TGCGCCAGCAGCCAAGATAGGGCCTACGAGCAGTACTTC. Translating gives CASSQDRAYEQYF.